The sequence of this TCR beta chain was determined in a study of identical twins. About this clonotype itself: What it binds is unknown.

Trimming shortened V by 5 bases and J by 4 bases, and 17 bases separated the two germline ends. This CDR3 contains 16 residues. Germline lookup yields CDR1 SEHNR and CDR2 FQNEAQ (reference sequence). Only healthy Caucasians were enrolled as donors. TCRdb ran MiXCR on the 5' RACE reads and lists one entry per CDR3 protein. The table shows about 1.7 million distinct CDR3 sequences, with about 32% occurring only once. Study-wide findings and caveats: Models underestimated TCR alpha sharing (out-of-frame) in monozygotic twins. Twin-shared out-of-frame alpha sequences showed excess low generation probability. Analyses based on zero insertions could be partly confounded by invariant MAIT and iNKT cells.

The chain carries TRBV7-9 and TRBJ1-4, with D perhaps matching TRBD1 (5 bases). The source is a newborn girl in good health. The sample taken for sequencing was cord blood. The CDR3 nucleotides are TGTGCCAGCAGCATTTACCGGGACGTAATTAATGAAAAACTGTTTTTT. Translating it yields CASSIYRDVINEKLFF.